The 10 T cell receptor beta chains below were found in one sample sequenced in a study of blood T cell repertoires in COVID-19 (dated by TCRdb to the early 2020s). Libraries were made using the immunoSEQ multiplex PCR assay. This is the immuneACCESS table as TCRdb keeps it, with only in-frame sequences that have V and J called. A part of the clones is gone; compared with another copy, unresolved V genes explain less than half, and the rest is unexplained. The sample table lists fewer than 350,000 clones, under 90% of them with a count of one. The ten largest clones represent over 2.5% of the sample. Sequencing was done on a sample of peripheral blood. The receptors shown here come from a woman in her sixties or seventies with active or convalescent COVID-19.

This chain joins TRBV7-2 and TRBJ2-5; D might be TRBD2 (5 bases). V gave up 4 bases and J gave up 4 bases, with 13 bases separating them. The CDR3 totals 14 residues. From germline, CDR1 is SGHTA and CDR2 FQGNSA. CDR3 DNA: TGTGCCAGCAGCTCTCAGCGGCCGGGAGAGACCCAGTACTTC. The encoded protein is CASSSQRPGETQYF.

V and J are TRBV19 and TRBJ2-2; D not certain. Trimming removed 7 bases at V and 1 base at J, with 13 bases between. The CDR3 has 15 amino acids. From germline, CDR1 is LNHDA and CDR2 SQIVND (reference sequence). CDR3 DNA sequence: TGTGCCAGTAAGCTTGTGGGCGTGAACACCGGGGAGCTGTTTTTT. This codes for CASKLVGVNTGELFF.

CDR3 protein: CASSYDYRTDTQYF. The CDR3 DNA is TGTGCCAGCAGCTATGACTACCGCACAGATACGCAGTATTTT. The rearrangement links TRBV7-9 to TRBJ2-3; D possibly corresponds to TRBD2 (5 bases). From germline, CDR1 is SEHNR and CDR2 FQNEAQ (reference sequence). The CDR3 spans 14 residues. Trimming took 4 bases from V and 1 from J, leaving 9 bases between them.

The count of this clone is one. The chain links TRBV11-2 to TRBJ2-7, with TRBD1 matching 9 bases. Germline trimming cut 5 bases from V and 2 bases from J; bases unmatched to any gene: 7. The CDR3 extends over 15 amino acids. Germline V gene data show CDR1 as SGHAT and CDR2 as FQNNGV. For the CDR3, the DNA is TGTGCCAGCAGCCCAACCGGGACAGGGCCCTACGAGCAGTACTTC. Encoded protein: CASSPTGTGPYEQYF.

This sequence joins TRBV2 and TRBJ1-6, with TRBD1 matching over 7 bases. The germline V gene has CDR1 SNHLY and CDR2 FYNNEI. This CDR3 contains 14 residues. Trimming took 6 bases from V and 7 from J; bases not matched to a gene: 6. The CDR3 protein is CASRNRGGNSPLHF. Written as DNA, the CDR3 is TGTGCCAGCAGAAACAGGGGCGGGAATTCACCCCTCCACTTT.

The chain joins TRBV3-1 (or the pseudogene TRBV3-2) to TRBJ1-1; 10 nucleotides align to TRBD1. Germline CDR1 is LGHDT and CDR2 is YNNKEL (reference sequence). Trimming at V came to 7 bases and at J to 4 bases, leaving 3 bases not matched to a gene. The CDR3 covers 13 residues. The CDR3 bases are TGTGCCAGCACCGACAGGGGGCCCACTGAAGCTTTCTTT. Protein sequence: CASTDRGPTEAFF.

J is TRBJ2-5 and V is TRBV10-1, with 7 bases identical to TRBD1. This CDR3 is 13 amino acids long. Trimming took 4 bases from V and 5 from J; bases not matched to a gene: 4. Germline CDR1 and CDR2: WNHNN and SYGVQD (reference sequence). The CDR3 loop is CASSGDSVETQYF. DNA of the CDR3: TGCGCCAGCAGTGGGGACAGCGTGGAGACCCAGTACTTC.

With regard to this clone: Other DNA sequences of this sample code for an identical CDR3. This chain links TRBV6-5 with TRBJ2-5; no reliable D call. There are 14 residues in the CDR3. The ends were cut back, 0 bases at V and 1 base at J, with 6 bases in the middle. CDR1 and CDR2 from the germline V gene are MNHEY and SVGAGI. The DNA for the CDR3 is TGTGCCAGCAGTTACTCATACAGCCAAGAGACCCAGTACTTC. Amino acid sequence: CASSYSYSQETQYF.

This chain joins TRBV5-1 and TRBJ2-3, with D maybe TRBD2 (6 bases). Deletions cut 0 bases from V and 1 base from J, with 18 bases between. Germline CDR1 is SGHRS and CDR2 is YFSETQ. This CDR3 is built from 18 residues. The chain's CDR3 is CASSLDPGGGGGTDTQYF. The CDR3 nucleotides read TGCGCCAGCAGCTTGGACCCCGGGGGTGGCGGGGGCACAGATACGCAGTATTTT.

The V call is TRBV9, the J call TRBJ2-1; the match to TRBD2 covers 9 bases. The junction had 9 bases not matched to a gene; V was cut back by 3 bases and J by 8 bases. Looked up from germline, CDR1 is SGDLS and CDR2 is YYNGEE. The CDR3 covers 15 residues. This CDR3 is CASSEGGGAAYEQFF. Written as DNA, the CDR3 is TGTGCCAGCAGCGAAGGCGGGGGGGCCGCTTATGAGCAGTTCTTC.